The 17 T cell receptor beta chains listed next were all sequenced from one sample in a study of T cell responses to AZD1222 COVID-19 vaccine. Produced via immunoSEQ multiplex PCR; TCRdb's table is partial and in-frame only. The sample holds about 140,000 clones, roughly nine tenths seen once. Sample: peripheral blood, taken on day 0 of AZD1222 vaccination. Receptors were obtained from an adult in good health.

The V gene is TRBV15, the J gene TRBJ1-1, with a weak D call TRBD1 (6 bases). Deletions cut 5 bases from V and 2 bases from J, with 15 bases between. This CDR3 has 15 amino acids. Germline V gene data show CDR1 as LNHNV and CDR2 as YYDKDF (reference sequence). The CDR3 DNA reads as TGTGCCACCAGCCTACCCGGGGGCTTTAACACTGAAGCTTTCTTT. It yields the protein CATSLPGGFNTEAFF.

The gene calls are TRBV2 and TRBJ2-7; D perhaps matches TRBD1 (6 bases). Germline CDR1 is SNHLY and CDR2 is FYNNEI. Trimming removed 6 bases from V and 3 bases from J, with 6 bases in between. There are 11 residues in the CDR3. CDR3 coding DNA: TGTGCCAGCAGGGGACACTACGAGCAGTACTTC. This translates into CASRGHYEQYF.

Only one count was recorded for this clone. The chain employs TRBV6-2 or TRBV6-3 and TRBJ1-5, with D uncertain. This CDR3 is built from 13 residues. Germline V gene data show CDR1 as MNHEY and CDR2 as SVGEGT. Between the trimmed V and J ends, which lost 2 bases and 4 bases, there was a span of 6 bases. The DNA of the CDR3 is TGTGCCAGCAGTTACGAGGGTAATCAGCCCCAGCATTTT. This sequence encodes CASSYEGNQPQHF.

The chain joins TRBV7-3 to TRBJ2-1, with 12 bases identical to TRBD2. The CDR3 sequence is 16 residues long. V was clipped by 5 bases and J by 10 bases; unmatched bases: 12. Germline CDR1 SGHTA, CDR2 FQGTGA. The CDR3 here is CASSLRTSGGSREQFF. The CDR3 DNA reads TGTGCCAGCAGCCTAAGAACTAGCGGGGGGAGTAGAGAGCAGTTCTTC.

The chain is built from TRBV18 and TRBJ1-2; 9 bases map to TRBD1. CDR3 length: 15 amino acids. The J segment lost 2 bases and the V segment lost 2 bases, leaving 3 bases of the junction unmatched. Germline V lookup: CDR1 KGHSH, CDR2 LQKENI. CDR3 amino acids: CASSPGQGSNYGYTF. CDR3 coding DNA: TGTGCCAGCTCACCAGGACAGGGGAGCAACTATGGCTACACCTTC.

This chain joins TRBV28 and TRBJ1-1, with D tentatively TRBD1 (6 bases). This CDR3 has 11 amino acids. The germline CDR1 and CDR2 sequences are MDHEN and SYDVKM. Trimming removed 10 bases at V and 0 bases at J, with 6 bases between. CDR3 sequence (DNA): TGTGCCACAGGGGTGAACACTGAAGCTTTCTTT. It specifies CATGVNTEAFF.

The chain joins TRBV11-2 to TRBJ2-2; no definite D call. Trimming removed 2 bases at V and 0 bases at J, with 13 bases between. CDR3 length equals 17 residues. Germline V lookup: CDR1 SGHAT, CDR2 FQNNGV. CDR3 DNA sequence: TGTGCCAGCAGCTTACCTAGACACACTACGAACACCGGGGAGCTGTTTTTT. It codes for CASSLPRHTTNTGELFF.

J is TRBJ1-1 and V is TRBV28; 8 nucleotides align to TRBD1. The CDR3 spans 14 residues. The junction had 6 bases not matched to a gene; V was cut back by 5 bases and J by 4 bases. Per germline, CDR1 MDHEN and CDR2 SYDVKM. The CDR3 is CASSNQGAGTEAFF. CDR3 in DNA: TGTGCCAGCAGTAACCAGGGGGCGGGCACTGAAGCTTTCTTT.

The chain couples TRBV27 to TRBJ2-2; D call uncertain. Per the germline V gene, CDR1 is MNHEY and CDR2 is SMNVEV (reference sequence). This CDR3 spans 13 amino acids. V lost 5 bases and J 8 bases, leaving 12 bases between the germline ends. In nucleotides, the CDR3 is TGTGCCAGCAGTGCCATAGTTGGGGGGGAGCTGTTTTTT. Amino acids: CASSAIVGGELFF.

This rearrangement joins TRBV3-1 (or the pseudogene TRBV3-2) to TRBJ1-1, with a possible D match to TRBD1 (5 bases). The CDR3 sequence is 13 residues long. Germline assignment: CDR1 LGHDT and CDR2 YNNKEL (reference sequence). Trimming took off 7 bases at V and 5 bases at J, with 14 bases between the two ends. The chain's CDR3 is CASTRGKATEAFF. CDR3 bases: TGTGCCAGCACCCGGGGGAAGGCGACTGAAGCTTTCTTT.

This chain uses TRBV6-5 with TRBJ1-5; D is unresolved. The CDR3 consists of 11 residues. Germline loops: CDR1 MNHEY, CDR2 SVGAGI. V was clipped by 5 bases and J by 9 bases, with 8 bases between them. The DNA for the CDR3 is TGTGCCAGCAGTACCGGTTGGCCCCAGCATTTT. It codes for CASSTGWPQHF.

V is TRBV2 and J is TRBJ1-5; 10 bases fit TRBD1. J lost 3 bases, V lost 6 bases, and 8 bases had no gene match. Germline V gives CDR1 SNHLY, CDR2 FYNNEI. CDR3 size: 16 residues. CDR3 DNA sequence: TGTGCCAGCAGCCTGGGGACAGGGGTCTCCAATCAGCCCCAGCATTTT. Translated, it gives CASSLGTGVSNQPQHF.

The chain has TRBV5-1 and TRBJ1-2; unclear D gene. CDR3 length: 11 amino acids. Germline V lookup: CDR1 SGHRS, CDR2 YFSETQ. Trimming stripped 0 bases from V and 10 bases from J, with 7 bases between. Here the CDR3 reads CASSLEAVYTF. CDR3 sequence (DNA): TGCGCCAGCAGCTTGGAGGCAGTCTACACCTTC.

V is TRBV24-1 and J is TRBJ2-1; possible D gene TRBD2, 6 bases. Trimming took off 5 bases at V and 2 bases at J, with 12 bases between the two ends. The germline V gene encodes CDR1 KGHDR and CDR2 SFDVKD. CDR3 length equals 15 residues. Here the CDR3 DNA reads TGTGCCACCAGTGGGAACACTAGCCCCTACAATGAGCAGTTCTTC. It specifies CATSGNTSPYNEQFF.

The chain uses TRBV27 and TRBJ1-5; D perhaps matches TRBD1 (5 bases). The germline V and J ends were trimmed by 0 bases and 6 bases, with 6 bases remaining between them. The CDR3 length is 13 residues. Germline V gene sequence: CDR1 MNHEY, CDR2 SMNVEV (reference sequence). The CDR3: CASSLSGGQPQHF. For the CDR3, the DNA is TGTGCCAGCAGTTTATCGGGGGGTCAGCCCCAGCATTTT.

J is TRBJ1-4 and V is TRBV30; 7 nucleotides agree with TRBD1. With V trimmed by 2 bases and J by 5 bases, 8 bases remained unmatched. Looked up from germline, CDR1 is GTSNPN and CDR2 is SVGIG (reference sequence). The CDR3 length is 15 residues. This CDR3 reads CAWSPPGGPNEKLFF. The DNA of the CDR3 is TGTGCCTGGAGTCCACCAGGGGGGCCGAATGAAAAACTGTTTTTT.

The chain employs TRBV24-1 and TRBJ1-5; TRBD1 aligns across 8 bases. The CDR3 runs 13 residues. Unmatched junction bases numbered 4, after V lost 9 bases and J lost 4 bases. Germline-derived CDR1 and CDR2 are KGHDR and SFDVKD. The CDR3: CATRTGLNQPQHF. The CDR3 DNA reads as TGTGCCACCCGGACAGGGCTAAATCAGCCCCAGCATTTT.